Listed here are 10 T cell receptor beta chains from one sample, sequenced in a study of molecular identifiers for immune sequencing clone quantification. TCRdb recomputed calls from the PCR reads with MiXCR, one row per CDR3 protein. The table lists about half a million distinct CDR3 sequences, 20% to 25% of them singletons. Material for sequencing was naive CD8+ T cells from blood, with Jurkat cell RNA spiked in. Documented subset: FACS-sorted CD8+CD4-CCR7+CD45RA+ naive T cells. These receptors were collected from a human donor in good health. Some libraries in this study had Jurkat cell RNA spiked in.

In regard to this clonotype: No conserved phenylalanine or tryptophan ends this CDR3, so it is likely a read error. V and J are TRBV5-4 and TRBJ1-1; D gene ambiguous. The V gene lost 0 bases and the J gene lost 0 bases, with 18 bases spanning the gap. CDR3 length: 18 amino acids. Germline loops: CDR1 SGHNT, CDR2 YYREEE (reference sequence). The CDR3 coding sequence is TGTGCCAGCAGCTTGGGGGAGCAGGAGCGGAGCATGAACACTGAAGCTTTCCTT. This encodes CASSLGEQERSMNTEAFL.

This sequence joins TRBV20-1 and TRBJ2-7; 8 nucleotides line up with TRBD2. CDR1 and CDR2 (germline): DFQATT, SNEGSKA (reference sequence). After removal of 1 base from V and 1 base from J, the junction contained 3 bases not matched to a gene. The CDR3 runs to 14 residues. The CDR3 nucleotides are TGCAGTGCTAGAGTGGCGGGAGGTTCCTACGAGCAGTACTTC. Protein: CSARVAGGSYEQYF.

In this sample, this clonotype turned up many times. The chain couples TRBV7-9 to TRBJ2-3; maybe TRBD2 (5 bases). There are 16 residues in the CDR3. Trimming took off 5 bases at V and 4 bases at J, with 19 bases between the two ends. Germline assignment: CDR1 SEHNR and CDR2 FQNEAQ (reference sequence). The CDR3 DNA sequence: TGTGCCAGCAGCCCCCCCCCGGGGTCTGGCTCAGATACGCAGTATTTT. Translating it yields CASSPPPGSGSDTQYF.

V usage is TRBV6-2 or TRBV6-3 and J usage is TRBJ2-3; perhaps D is TRBD1 or TRBD2 (5 bases each). The CDR3 is made up of 15 amino acids. From germline, CDR1 is MNHEY and CDR2 SVGEGT. V lost 0 bases and J lost 14, with 21 bases in between. The DNA for the CDR3 is TGTGCCAGCAGTTACTCGAATGGCCAACGGGACGCTCCGTATTTT. It encodes CASSYSNGQRDAPYF.

This clonotype was seen a few times. The chain combines TRBV7-2 with TRBJ1-4; 9 nucleotides match TRBD1. Germline CDR1 and CDR2: SGHTA and FQGNSA. This CDR3 is built from 16 residues. The J segment lost 8 bases and the V segment lost 4 bases, leaving 11 bases of the junction unmatched. The CDR3 protein is CASSSEAGTGLEKLFF. For the CDR3, the DNA is TGTGCCAGCAGCTCAGAGGCCGGGACAGGGTTGGAAAAACTGTTTTTT.

The table lists this clonotype with a few counts. This chain uses TRBV12-3 or TRBV12-4 with TRBJ2-1; D is unresolved. V was cut by 8 bases and J by 3 bases, with 14 bases left in between. This CDR3 comprises 14 residues. Here the CDR3 reads CASRLGVVYNEQFF. The CDR3 nucleotides read TGTGCCAGCCGCCTGGGCGTGGTCTACAATGAGCAGTTCTTC.

This chain connects TRBV27 to TRBJ2-1, with unresolved D. The CDR3 loop spans 16 amino acids. Germline CDR1 reads MNHEY; CDR2 reads SMNVEV (reference sequence). V lost 6 bases and J 0 bases, leaving 15 bases between the germline ends. This CDR3 is CASSSIGQSSYNEQFF. The CDR3 DNA reads as TGTGCCAGCAGCAGTATAGGGCAGAGCTCCTACAATGAGCAGTTCTTC.

The rearrangement links TRBV4-3 to TRBJ1-2; 9 bases match TRBD1. The CDR3 totals 17 residues. Looked up from germline, CDR1 is LGHNA and CDR2 is YSLEER. Unmatched junction bases numbered 9, after V lost 0 bases and J lost 4 bases. CDR3 coding DNA: TGCGCCAGCAGCCAAGATAGGGGGACAGGGTCGGTCTATGGCTACACCTTC. Its translation is CASSQDRGTGSVYGYTF.

Regarding this clonotype: A read error may be the cause here, since a much bigger clone is one base away. The CDR3 is CASSPGTVQGPYEQYF. CDR3 sequence (DNA): TGTGCCAGCAGCCCGGGGACAGTCCAGGGGCCCTACGAGCAGTACTTC. This chain uses TRBV7-9 with TRBJ2-7; 7 bases agree with TRBD1. From germline, CDR1 is SEHNR and CDR2 FQNEAQ (reference sequence). This CDR3 comprises 16 residues. The ends lost 5 bases at V and 2 bases at J; junction bases unmatched: 12.

This clonotype has a single count. A read error may explain this, as a much larger clone is one base away. This sequence joins TRBV5-6 and TRBJ2-7; no firm D call. Trimming removed 4 bases from V and 3 bases from J, with 11 bases in between. CDR3 length: 13 residues. CDR1 and CDR2 (germline): SGHDT, YYEEEE. This chain's CDR3 is CASSPGSHYEQYF. DNA of the CDR3: TGTGCCAGCAGCCCCGGGTCTCACTACGAGCAGTACTTC.